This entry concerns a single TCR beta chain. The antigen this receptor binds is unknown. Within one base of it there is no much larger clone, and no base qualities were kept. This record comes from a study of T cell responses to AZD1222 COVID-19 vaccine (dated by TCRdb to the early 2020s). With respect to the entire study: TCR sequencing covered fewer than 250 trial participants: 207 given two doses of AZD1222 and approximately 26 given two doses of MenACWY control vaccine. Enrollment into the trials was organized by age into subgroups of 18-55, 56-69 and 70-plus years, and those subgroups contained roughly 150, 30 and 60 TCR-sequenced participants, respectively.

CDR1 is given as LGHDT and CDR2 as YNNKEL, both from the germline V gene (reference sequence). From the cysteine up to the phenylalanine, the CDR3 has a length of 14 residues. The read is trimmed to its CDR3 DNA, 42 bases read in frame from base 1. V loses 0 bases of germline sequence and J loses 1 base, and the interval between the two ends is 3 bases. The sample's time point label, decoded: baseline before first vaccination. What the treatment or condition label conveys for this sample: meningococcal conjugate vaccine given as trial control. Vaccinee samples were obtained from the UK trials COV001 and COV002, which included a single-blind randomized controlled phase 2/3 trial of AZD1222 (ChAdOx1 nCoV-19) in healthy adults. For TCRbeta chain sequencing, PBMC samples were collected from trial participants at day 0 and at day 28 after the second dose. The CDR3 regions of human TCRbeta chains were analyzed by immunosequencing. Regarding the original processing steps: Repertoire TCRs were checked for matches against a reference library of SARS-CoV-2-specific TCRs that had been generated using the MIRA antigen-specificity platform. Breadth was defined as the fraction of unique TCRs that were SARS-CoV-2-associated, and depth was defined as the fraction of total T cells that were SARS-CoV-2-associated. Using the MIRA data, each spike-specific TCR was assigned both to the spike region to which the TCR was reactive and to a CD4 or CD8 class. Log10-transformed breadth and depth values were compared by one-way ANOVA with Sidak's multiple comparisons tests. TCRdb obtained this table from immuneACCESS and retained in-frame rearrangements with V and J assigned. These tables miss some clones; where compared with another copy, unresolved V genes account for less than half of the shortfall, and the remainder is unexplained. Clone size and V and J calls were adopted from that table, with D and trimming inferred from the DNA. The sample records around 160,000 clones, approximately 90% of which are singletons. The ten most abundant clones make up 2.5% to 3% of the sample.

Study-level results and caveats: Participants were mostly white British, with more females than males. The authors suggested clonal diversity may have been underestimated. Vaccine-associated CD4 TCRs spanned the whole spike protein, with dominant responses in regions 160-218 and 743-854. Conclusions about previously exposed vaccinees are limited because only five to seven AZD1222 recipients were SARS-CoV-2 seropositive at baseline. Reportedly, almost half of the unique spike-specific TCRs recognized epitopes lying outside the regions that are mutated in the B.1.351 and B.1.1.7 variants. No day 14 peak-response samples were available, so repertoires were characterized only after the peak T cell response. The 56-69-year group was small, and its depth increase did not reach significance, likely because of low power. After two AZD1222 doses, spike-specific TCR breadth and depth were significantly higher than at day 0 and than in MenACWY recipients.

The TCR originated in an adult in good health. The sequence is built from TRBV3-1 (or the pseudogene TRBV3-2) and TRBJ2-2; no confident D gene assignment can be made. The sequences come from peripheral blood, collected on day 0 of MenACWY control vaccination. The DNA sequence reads TGTGCCAGCAGCCAAGACGGGAACACCGGGGAGCTGTTTTTT. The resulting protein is CASSQDGNTGELFF.